The entry below describes one T cell receptor beta chain. The antigen it binds to is not known. Per-base quality was not reported, and no clone a single base away is much larger than it. Using the deep immunoSEQ assay, TCR CDR3 regions were amplified from genomic DNA by multiplex PCR. For each cell subset, the extracted genomic DNA was distributed evenly across all wells of several immunoSEQ 96-well plates, and each plate served as one replicate. For sorted subsets, about 200 ng genomic DNA, equal to 25,000 to 35,000 T cell genomes, was loaded into each replicate PCR. The purified libraries were quantified using a Qubit 3.0 fluorometer, sized with a Bioanalyzer 2100, and then quantified again using the KAPA Library Quantification kit. Each immunoSEQ 96-well plate was sequenced on its own single-read 150-cycle Illumina NextSeq 550 flow cell. The authors' pipeline ran thus. Because the immunoSEQ output held only junctional sequences and lacked quality scores, the filtering could not match the filtering applied to full-length reads. To assign V/J genes and CDR3, sequences were annotated using PyIR, a Python wrapper for IgBLAST v1.9, with IMGT germline references. Reads were removed for weak V/J assignments (E-value above 1e-6), missing CDR3, stop codons, out-of-frame junctions, or ambiguous translated residues. V3J clonotypes were defined by identical inferred V gene, J gene, and CDR3 amino acid sequence. The percentage overlap between two repertoires was calculated by dividing the number of shared unique clonotypes by the size of the smaller repertoire. Richness of each repertoire was evaluated using RTK rarefaction, the Chao1 estimator, and Recon v2.1 estimates of unobserved clonotypes. For all TCRbeta clonotypes obtained by the gDNA method from a few donors, generation probabilities were computed with OLGA. In its TCRdb copy, this immuneACCESS table keeps in-frame sequences only and misses some clones. Where compared with another copy, unresolved V genes explain less than half of these, and the others have no known cause. That table gives V, J and clone size, and the DNA gave D and trimming. Here the sample has about 550,000 clones; around 95% occur a single time. Of the sample, 0.1% to 0.11% falls within the top ten clones.

The data are from a study of shared clonotypes between healthy human individuals (dated by TCRdb to the early 2020s). Regarding the research as a whole: Three men and a couple of women, aged 18 to 49 years, made up the cohort. Leukapheresis yielded between about 0.9 and 9.5 billion PBMCs per donor. To estimate repertoire size and how much clonotypes are shared between individuals, the study performed deep sequencing of blood TCR repertoires from a few healthy adults. To increase sequencing depth and limit assay-specific biases, TCR repertoire library preparation and sequencing were carried out by different laboratories using diverse techniques. For each donor, CD4 naive and CD4 memory were each run on three plates, CD8 naive on two plates, and CD8 memory on one plate.

CD8 naive samples were CD45RO-negative cells positively selected for CCR7, giving a CD45RA+CCR7+ population that excluded TemRA cells. Donors were healthy HIV-negative adults with no recently reported acute infections or vaccinations. Only Caucasian adults living in Nashville, Tennessee, USA were represented among the donors. After blood collection by leukapheresis, PBMCs were isolated using Ficoll-Histopaque density gradient centrifugation and then cryopreserved in the vapor phase of liquid nitrogen. Analytical flow cytometry was used to check the purity and quantity of every magnetically sorted T cell population. From each sorted fraction, genomic DNA was isolated and quantified by UV absorbance on a Nanodrop 2000c. The CDR3 has 14 amino acids, counting the end cysteine and phenylalanine. The entry retains the CDR3 DNA only, 42 bases that are in frame from base 1. Reading the germline V gene (reference sequence) gives CDR1 MNHEY and CDR2 SMNVEV. The germline V end is reduced by 6 bases and the J end by 5 bases; junction bases left unmatched: 4.

The study at large found these results: Clonotypes shared by all four sorted-subset donors showed higher generation probabilities than non-shared clonotypes. Even with the large sequencing depth, rarefaction of the sorted-subset datasets indicated that sequencing was incomplete. Pairwise subsampling indicated that sequencing depth was expected to affect the degree of clonotype sharing among donors. Sampling was limited to blood, and TCR repertoires in tissue likely differ from TCR repertoires in blood. Across a handful of donors, around 5% of naive CD4, approximately 3.6% of naive CD8, about 2.3% of memory CD4, and about 0.44% of memory CD8 clonotypes were shared. Because the study included a small number of donors, the genetic and exposure-history diversity represented was limited. Larger estimated clonotype richness was generally found for naive subsets than for memory subsets.

This chain joins TRBV27 to TRBJ2-7; 13 nucleotides in the junction match TRBD2. The receptor was isolated from a woman aged 25 to 45 in good health. Sample: naive CD8+ T cells sorted from blood. This specimen's cell subset or site label, per the study, means: CD45RA+CCR7+. The CDR3: CASSWTSGSHEQYF. The sequenced DNA: TGTGCCAGCAGCTGGACTAGCGGGAGCCACGAGCAGTACTTC.